This T cell receptor beta chain was captured in a study of blood T cell repertoires in COVID-19. Looking at the study overall: Italy, Spain and the United States were the sources of the convalescent and acute COVID-19 samples. Sample material is recorded as cDNA or gDNA derived from T cells, B-cell-depleted T cells, or PBMCs.

CDR1 and CDR2 from the germline V gene are MDHEN and SYDVKM. V dropped 6 bases and J dropped 8; count of bases not matched to a gene: 5. This CDR3 is 12 amino acids long. TCRdb's copy holds only in-frame clones and misses some; the assay was immunoSEQ multiplex PCR. This sample has about 330,000 clones, with roughly 90% found just once. Sequencing was performed on peripheral blood. The receptor's source is a man younger than 45 with COVID-19, enrolled during active disease. This sequence joins TRBV28 and TRBJ1-2; 8 bases line up with TRBD1. The CDR3 DNA sequence: TGTGCCAGCAGCTATGACAGGGGCGGCTACACCTTC. Encoded protein: CASSYDRGGYTF.